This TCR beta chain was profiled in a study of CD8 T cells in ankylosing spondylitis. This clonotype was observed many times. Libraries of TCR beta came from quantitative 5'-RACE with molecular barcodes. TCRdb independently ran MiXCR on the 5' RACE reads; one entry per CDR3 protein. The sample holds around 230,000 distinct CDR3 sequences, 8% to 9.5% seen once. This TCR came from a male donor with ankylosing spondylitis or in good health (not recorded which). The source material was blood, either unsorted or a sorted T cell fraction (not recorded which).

CDR3 coding DNA: TGTGCCAGCAGCCAGACTAGCGGGAGGGTCGGGGAGCTGTTTTTT. Amino acid sequence: CASSQTSGRVGELFF. The chain joins TRBV4-2 to TRBJ2-2; TRBD2 aligns across 14 bases. CDR3 size: 15 residues. Looked up from germline, CDR1 is LGHNA and CDR2 is YNFKEQ. V was pared by 3 bases and J by 7 bases, with 1 base of the junction left unmatched.